Listed below are T cell receptor beta chains from one sample, sequenced in a study of neurological immune-mediated disorders. One entry per CDR3 protein, called by TCRdb with MiXCR from the 5' RACE reads. This table has more than 40,000 distinct CDR3 sequences, under 2% appearing once. The sample was PBMCs. These TCRs come from a woman aged 40 to 50 with multiple sclerosis. Both conserved end residues are part of each CDR3. The D gene is left open where the match is weak. Clone size is not always given. Where it is, it says once, few, many or a class for expanded clones.

abundance: many; v_gene: TRBV5-1; j_gene: TRBJ2-7; d_gene: -; CDR3nt: TGCGCCAGCAATGGAGGGTACGGCGAGCAGTACTTC; CDR3aa: CASNGGYGEQYF
abundance: many; v_gene: TRBV10-3; j_gene: TRBJ2-3; d_gene: TRBD2; CDR3nt: TGTGCCATCAGTGAAGCTGCGGGGGGCTCAGATACGCAGTATTTT; CDR3aa: CAISEAAGGSDTQYF
abundance: many; v_gene: TRBV5-4; j_gene: TRBJ1-2; d_gene: -; CDR3nt: TGTGCCAGCAGCCGGCCGGCAGTCTATGGCTACACCTTC; CDR3aa: CASSRPAVYGYTF
abundance: many; v_gene: TRBV29-1; j_gene: TRBJ2-5; d_gene: -; CDR3nt: TGCAGCGTTCAGAATGTTGGAGGGCAGACCCAGTACTTC; CDR3aa: CSVQNVGGQTQYF
abundance: few; v_gene: TRBV5-1; j_gene: TRBJ1-2; d_gene: -; CDR3nt: TGCGCCAGCAGCTTGGAAGCGGCGGCTAGCTATGGCTACACCTTC; CDR3aa: CASSLEAAASYGYTF
abundance: many; v_gene: TRBV7-9; j_gene: TRBJ2-7; d_gene: TRBD2; CDR3nt: TGTGCCAGCAGCTCATCAGCGGGGGGCACCTACGAGCAGTACTTC; CDR3aa: CASSSSAGGTYEQYF
abundance: -; v_gene: TRBV12-5; j_gene: TRBJ2-7; d_gene: -; CDR3nt: TGTGCTAGTGGTCTCACGTGGGAGCAGTACTTC; CDR3aa: CASGLTWEQYF
abundance: many; v_gene: TRBV7-9; j_gene: TRBJ1-2; d_gene: -; CDR3nt: TGTGCCAGCAGCTTGTCCGGCCGGAGAGTAAACTATGGCTACACCTTC; CDR3aa: CASSLSGRRVNYGYTF
abundance: many; v_gene: TRBV20-1; j_gene: TRBJ1-2; d_gene: -; CDR3nt: TGCAGTGCTAGAGATGGGGTGAACTATGGCTACACCTTC; CDR3aa: CSARDGVNYGYTF
abundance: -; v_gene: TRBV11-3; j_gene: TRBJ2-7; d_gene: TRBD1; CDR3nt: TGTGCCAGCAGCTCCGGACAGGGGGAGGACGATCAGTACTTC; CDR3aa: CASSSGQGEDDQYF
abundance: many; v_gene: TRBV5-1; j_gene: TRBJ1-1; d_gene: -; CDR3nt: TGCGCCAGCAGCTTAGGACCCGGAGGGGGCACTGAAGCTTTCTTT; CDR3aa: CASSLGPGGGTEAFF
abundance: many; v_gene: TRBV12-3/TRBV12-4; j_gene: TRBJ2-1; d_gene: -; CDR3nt: TGTGCCAGCAGTTACGTCACACGGGACAATGAGCAGTTCTTC; CDR3aa: CASSYVTRDNEQFF
abundance: many; v_gene: TRBV7-2; j_gene: TRBJ1-2; d_gene: TRBD1; CDR3nt: TGTGCCAGCAGCTTAGCCTCCGGGACAGGGGGTGGCTACACCTTC; CDR3aa: CASSLASGTGGGYTF
abundance: many; v_gene: TRBV27; j_gene: TRBJ2-7; d_gene: TRBD1; CDR3nt: TGTGCCAGCAGTCATACAGGGGTCCGAGAGCAGTACTTC; CDR3aa: CASSHTGVREQYF
abundance: many; v_gene: TRBV20-1; j_gene: TRBJ1-6; d_gene: -; CDR3nt: TGCAGTGCTAGAACGACAGGCAATTCACCCCTCCACTTT; CDR3aa: CSARTTGNSPLHF
abundance: many; v_gene: TRBV5-1; j_gene: TRBJ1-1; d_gene: -; CDR3nt: TGCGCCAGCAGCGACCCCGGGGGGGGCTCTGAAGCTTTCTTT; CDR3aa: CASSDPGGGSEAFF
abundance: many; v_gene: TRBV20-1; j_gene: TRBJ1-2; d_gene: -; CDR3nt: TGCAGTGCTAGAGATCAAAGGGGATCGAACTATGGCTACACCTTC; CDR3aa: CSARDQRGSNYGYTF
abundance: few; v_gene: TRBV11-2; j_gene: TRBJ2-1; d_gene: TRBD2; CDR3nt: TGTGCCAGCAGCTTAGAGCGGGGGACCTCCTACAATGAGCAGTTCTTC; CDR3aa: CASSLERGTSYNEQFF
abundance: many; v_gene: TRBV20-1; j_gene: TRBJ1-5; d_gene: TRBD1; CDR3nt: TGCAGTGCCACCGGGACAGGGAAGGGCAATCAGCCCCAGCATTTT; CDR3aa: CSATGTGKGNQPQHF
abundance: many; v_gene: TRBV5-1; j_gene: TRBJ1-2; d_gene: -; CDR3nt: TGCGCCAGCAGCTTGTCCGGTCGGGATGGCTACACCTTC; CDR3aa: CASSLSGRDGYTF
abundance: many; v_gene: TRBV6-5; j_gene: TRBJ1-2; d_gene: TRBD1; CDR3nt: TGTGCCAGCAGTTCGCCACCACAGGGGATAGATGGCTACACCTTC; CDR3aa: CASSSPPQGIDGYTF
abundance: many; v_gene: TRBV7-9; j_gene: TRBJ2-3; d_gene: -; CDR3nt: TGTGCCAGCAGCTCCCTTGACAGCAAGGATACGCAGTATTTT; CDR3aa: CASSSLDSKDTQYF
abundance: many; v_gene: TRBV12-3/TRBV12-4; j_gene: TRBJ2-1; d_gene: -; CDR3nt: TGTGCCAGCAGTTTCGATCGCTACAATGAGCAGTTCTTC; CDR3aa: CASSFDRYNEQFF
abundance: many; v_gene: TRBV5-1; j_gene: TRBJ2-1; d_gene: -; CDR3nt: TGCGCCAGCTGTCCAACAGTCTCCTACAATGAGCAGTTCTTC; CDR3aa: CASCPTVSYNEQFF
abundance: many; v_gene: TRBV12-3/TRBV12-4; j_gene: TRBJ1-4; d_gene: TRBD1; CDR3nt: TGTGCCAGCAGTAACCCGGGACAGAATAATGAAAAACTGTTTTTT; CDR3aa: CASSNPGQNNEKLFF
abundance: many; v_gene: TRBV5-1; j_gene: TRBJ2-3; d_gene: -; CDR3nt: TGCGCCAGCAGCTTGGCCTCGGTAGATACGCAGTATTTT; CDR3aa: CASSLASVDTQYF
abundance: many; v_gene: TRBV20-1; j_gene: TRBJ2-3; d_gene: -; CDR3nt: TGCAGTGCTAGTTACAGGGCGGGAGATACGCAGTATTTT; CDR3aa: CSASYRAGDTQYF
abundance: many; v_gene: TRBV20-1; j_gene: TRBJ1-2; d_gene: -; CDR3nt: TGCAGTGCTTTACAGTTTCAGGATGGCTACACCTTC; CDR3aa: CSALQFQDGYTF
abundance: many; v_gene: TRBV24-1; j_gene: TRBJ1-5; d_gene: -; CDR3nt: TGTGCCACCAGTGGGACGGGCAATCAGCCCCAGCATTTT; CDR3aa: CATSGTGNQPQHF
abundance: many; v_gene: TRBV20-1; j_gene: TRBJ2-3; d_gene: -; CDR3nt: TGCAGTGCTCCCCCGGGCGGCACAGATACGCAGTATTTT; CDR3aa: CSAPPGGTDTQYF
abundance: many; v_gene: TRBV11-2; j_gene: TRBJ1-3; d_gene: TRBD1; CDR3nt: TGTGCCAGCAGCTTTGGTGGACAGGGAAGCACCATATATTTT; CDR3aa: CASSFGGQGSTIYF
abundance: many; v_gene: TRBV5-6; j_gene: TRBJ2-1; d_gene: TRBD1; CDR3nt: TGTGCCAGCAGCTTTGGGACAGGGAGAACGGATGAGCAGTTCTTC; CDR3aa: CASSFGTGRTDEQFF
abundance: many; v_gene: TRBV5-1; j_gene: TRBJ2-3; d_gene: TRBD2; CDR3nt: TGCGCCAGCAGCTTGGGTAGGGAAGCGGGGGGACTCACAGATACGCAGTATTTT; CDR3aa: CASSLGREAGGLTDTQYF
abundance: many; v_gene: TRBV5-1; j_gene: TRBJ1-6; d_gene: -; CDR3nt: TGCGCCAGCAGCTTGGGCGCAGGCCATTCACCCCTCCACTTT; CDR3aa: CASSLGAGHSPLHF
abundance: many; v_gene: TRBV3-1; j_gene: TRBJ1-1; d_gene: TRBD1; CDR3nt: TGTGCCAGCAGCGGTCCGGGACAGGGTGACGGAGCTTTCTTT; CDR3aa: CASSGPGQGDGAFF
abundance: many; v_gene: TRBV5-1; j_gene: TRBJ1-1; d_gene: -; CDR3nt: TGCGCCAGCAGCTTGGAAGGGAGGGCGACTGAAGCTTTCTTT; CDR3aa: CASSLEGRATEAFF
abundance: many; v_gene: TRBV7-9; j_gene: TRBJ2-7; d_gene: -; CDR3nt: TGTGCCAGCAGCTTAATCGGCAGAAGGTACGAGCAGTACTTC; CDR3aa: CASSLIGRRYEQYF
abundance: many; v_gene: TRBV5-1; j_gene: TRBJ1-2; d_gene: -; CDR3nt: TGCGCCAGCAGGACCGCCGGGGGCGACTATGGCTACACCTTC; CDR3aa: CASRTAGGDYGYTF
abundance: many; v_gene: TRBV5-1; j_gene: TRBJ1-2; d_gene: -; CDR3nt: TGCGCCAGCAGCTTGGCACAGGGAGCTAACTATGGCTACACCTTC; CDR3aa: CASSLAQGANYGYTF
abundance: many; v_gene: TRBV12-3/TRBV12-4; j_gene: TRBJ1-1; d_gene: -; CDR3nt: TGTGCCAGCAGTCTCACTCCCGCGTCACCGTTCCCCCCTGAAGCTTTCTTT; CDR3aa: CASSLTPASPFPPEAFF
abundance: many; v_gene: TRBV20-1; j_gene: TRBJ2-1; d_gene: -; CDR3nt: TGCAGTGCTAGTGTCGGTAGGTCCTACAATGAGCAGTTCTTC; CDR3aa: CSASVGRSYNEQFF
abundance: many; v_gene: TRBV20-1; j_gene: TRBJ1-5; d_gene: -; CDR3nt: TGCAGTGCTAGAGATCCAAGCTACCTCAATCAGCCCCAGCATTTT; CDR3aa: CSARDPSYLNQPQHF
abundance: many; v_gene: TRBV20-1; j_gene: TRBJ2-5; d_gene: TRBD2; CDR3nt: TGCAGTGCTAGTAAAGCACTAGCGGGGGTGGAGACCCAGTACTTC; CDR3aa: CSASKALAGVETQYF
abundance: many; v_gene: TRBV9; j_gene: TRBJ2-1; d_gene: TRBD1; CDR3nt: TGTGCCAGCAGCCCCGGGACAGGGCGCAATGAGCAGTTCTTC; CDR3aa: CASSPGTGRNEQFF